In its sample, the clone carrying this T cell receptor beta chain was seen many times. The germline V and J ends were trimmed by 5 bases and 1 base, with 11 bases remaining between them. CDR3 length: 14 residues. Germline V lookup: CDR1 LNHDA, CDR2 SQIVND (reference sequence). The data were obtained in a study of kidney transplant recipient with SARS-CoV-2 infection. TCRdb processed the reads anew with MiXCR; each CDR3 protein has one entry. The sample includes about 250,000 distinct CDR3 sequences, about 30% seen only once; the top ten take more than 6.5%. The source of this sequence is a male patient between 25 and 39 years old who had COVID-19 and was a kidney transplant recipient. A share of the T cells may be of graft donor origin. Source: a blood sample, taken at baseline and on day 111 from a kidney transplant recipient. The V and J genes are TRBV19 and TRBJ1-1, with D perhaps TRBD1 (5 bases). The CDR3 spells CASSDRTGNTEAFF. CDR3 nucleotide sequence: TGTGCCAGTAGTGACCGAACAGGGAACACTGAAGCTTTCTTT.